The TCR beta chain described here comes from a study of blood T cell repertoires in COVID-19. Across the whole study: Italy, Spain and the United States were the sources of the convalescent and acute COVID-19 samples. T cells, B-cell-depleted T cells, or PBMCs provided the cDNA or gDNA that served as material.

This CDR3 is built from 15 residues. Per germline, CDR1 LNHNV and CDR2 YYDKDF (reference sequence). V shed 6 bases and J 9 bases; nucleotides not matched to a gene: 9. In the original workflow: Estimates of nucleated cell counts were drawn from the amplification of reference gene primers. Only in-frame clones appear in the TCRdb table, and some are missing; sequencing was by immunoSEQ multiplex PCR. V and J calls and clone size are those listed in that table; D and trimming were worked out from the DNA. Among about 42,000 clones, about 77% were seen once, and the ten largest hold 28%. The specimen sequenced was peripheral blood. The V gene is TRBV15, the J gene TRBJ1-6; 9 nucleotides match TRBD1. This TCR was sampled from a woman in her 70s with acute or convalescent COVID-19. The CDR3 loop is CATRGQGTRGSPLHF. CDR3 DNA: TGTGCCACCAGAGGACAGGGGACTAGGGGTTCACCCCTCCACTTT.